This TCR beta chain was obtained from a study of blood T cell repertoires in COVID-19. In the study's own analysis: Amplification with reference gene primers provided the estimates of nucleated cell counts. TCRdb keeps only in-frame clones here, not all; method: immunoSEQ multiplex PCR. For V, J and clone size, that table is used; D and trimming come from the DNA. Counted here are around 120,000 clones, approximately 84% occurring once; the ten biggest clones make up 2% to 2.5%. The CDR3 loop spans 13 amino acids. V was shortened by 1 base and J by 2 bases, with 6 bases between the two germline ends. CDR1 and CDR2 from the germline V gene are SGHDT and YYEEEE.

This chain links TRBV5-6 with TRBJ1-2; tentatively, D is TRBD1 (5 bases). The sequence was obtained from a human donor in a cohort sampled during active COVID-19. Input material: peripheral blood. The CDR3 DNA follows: TGTGCCAGCAGCTTGCAGGGAAACTATGGCTACACCTTC. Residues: CASSLQGNYGYTF.